The T cell receptor (beta chain) described here comes from a study of CD8+ T cells in alopecia areata. As for the study in general: Those treated were given oral tofacitinib at 5 to 10 mg twice daily. Treatment ran 6 to 18 months, with 6 months of follow-up afterward. Notes on the study in general: Scalp sample data also include resident alphabeta T cells from normal skin. For patients receiving tofacitinib, scalp clonality and expanded CD8+ clones among the top 100 significantly decreased.

To note about this clone: What it binds is not known.

Trimming cost V 0 bases and J 5 bases, with 1 base left between them. Germline V gives CDR1 GTSNPN, CDR2 SVGIG (reference sequence). CDR3 length: 11 amino acids. Regarding treatment: oral pan-JAK inhibitor, 5-10 mg twice daily. RNA was extracted and reverse transcribed into cDNA as the sequencing template. The method was immunoSEQ multiplex PCR; TCRdb's version includes in-frame clones alone and lacks a portion of them. Found here are more than 200,000 clones, approximately 45% of them singletons; the top ten hold roughly 2.6%. This specimen was CD4+ T cells sorted from blood, taken at roughly week 36, from a patient treated with tofacitinib. V gene TRBV30 combines with J gene TRBJ2-2, with unresolved D. The source of this sequence is a human donor with alopecia areata. CDR3 loop: CAWSVTGELFF. CDR3 nucleotides: TGTGCCTGGAGTGTTACCGGGGAGCTGTTTTTT.